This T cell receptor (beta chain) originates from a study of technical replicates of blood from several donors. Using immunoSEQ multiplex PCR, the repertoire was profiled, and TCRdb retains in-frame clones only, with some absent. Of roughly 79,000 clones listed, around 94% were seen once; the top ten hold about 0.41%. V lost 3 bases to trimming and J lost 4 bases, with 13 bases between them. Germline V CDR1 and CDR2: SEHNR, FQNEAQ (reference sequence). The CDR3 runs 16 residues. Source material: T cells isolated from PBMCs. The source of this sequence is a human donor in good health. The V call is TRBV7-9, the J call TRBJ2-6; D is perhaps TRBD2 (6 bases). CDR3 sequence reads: CASSLPGERGANVLTF. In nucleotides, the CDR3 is TGTGCCAGCAGCTTGCCGGGGGAGCGAGGGGCCAACGTCCTGACTTTC.